The source of this TCR beta chain is a study of cytomegalovirus exposure and HLA in healthy donors. Of note for this clone: This same CDR3 is encoded by further DNA sequences in the sample.

PCR employed 60 Vbeta and 13 Jbeta primers. TCRdb keeps only in-frame clones here, not all; method: immunoSEQ multiplex PCR. The sample lists 150,000 to 200,000 clones; almost 80% were seen once. The germline V gene encodes CDR1 SNHLY and CDR2 FYNNEI. This CDR3 comprises 12 residues. Unmatched junction bases numbered 1, after V lost 8 bases and J lost 5 bases. The specimen sequenced was PBMCs. The clonotype was recovered from a man between 18 and 29 years old in good health and CMV-seropositive. V is TRBV2 and J is TRBJ1-4; TRBD1 agrees at 8 bases. CDR3 amino acids: CASRQGNEKLFF. The CDR3 coding sequence is TGTGCCAGCCGACAGGGGAATGAAAAACTGTTTTTT.